This T cell receptor beta chain was sequenced during a study of T cells after yellow fever vaccination. General study points: A secondary response was less intense yet reached its peak sooner, at day 5 versus 15.

Germline V CDR1 and CDR2: LNHDA, SQIVND (reference sequence). CDR3 length equals 14 residues. Trimming shortened V by 3 bases and J by 6 bases, and 13 bases separated the two germline ends. Turning to this clonotype: What it binds is unknown.

Template switching by 5'RACE produced TCR cDNA, adding a universal primer site and UMIs. TCRdb independently ran MiXCR on the 5' RACE reads; one entry per CDR3 protein. The table shows 150,000 to 200,000 distinct CDR3 sequences, with approximately 9.9% occurring only once. This sequence joins TRBV19 and TRBJ2-3, with a possible D match to TRBD2 (5 bases). The sequences come from CD8+ T cells sorted from PBMCs, collected 45 days after the yellow fever booster vaccination. This TCR was recovered from a man in his late teens or twenties who received the YFV17D yellow fever vaccine. The CDR3: CASSIGTRGDTQYF. CDR3 in DNA: TGTGCCAGTAGTATTGGTACTAGAGGCGATACGCAGTATTTT.